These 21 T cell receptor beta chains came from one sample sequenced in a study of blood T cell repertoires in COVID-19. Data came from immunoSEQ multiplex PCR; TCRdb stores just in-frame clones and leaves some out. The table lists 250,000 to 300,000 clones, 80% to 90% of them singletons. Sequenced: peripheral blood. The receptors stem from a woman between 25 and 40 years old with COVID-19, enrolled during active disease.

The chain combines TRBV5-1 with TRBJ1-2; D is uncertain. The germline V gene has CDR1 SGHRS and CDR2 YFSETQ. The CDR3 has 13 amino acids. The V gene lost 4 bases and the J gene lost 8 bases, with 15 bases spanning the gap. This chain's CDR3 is CASSLGMNEGYTF. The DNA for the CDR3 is TGCGCCAGCAGCCTCGGGATGAATGAAGGCTACACCTTC.

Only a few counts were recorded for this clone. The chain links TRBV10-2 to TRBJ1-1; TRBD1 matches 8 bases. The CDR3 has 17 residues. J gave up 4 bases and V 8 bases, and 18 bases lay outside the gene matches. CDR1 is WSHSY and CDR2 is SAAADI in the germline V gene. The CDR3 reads CASAQGAKGIGATEAFF. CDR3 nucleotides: TGCGCCAGCGCGCAGGGGGCTAAGGGGATCGGGGCCACTGAAGCTTTCTTT.

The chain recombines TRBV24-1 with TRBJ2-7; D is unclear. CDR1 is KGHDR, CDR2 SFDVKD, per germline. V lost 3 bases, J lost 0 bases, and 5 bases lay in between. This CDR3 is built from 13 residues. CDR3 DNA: TGTGCCACCAGTGATCCGTCCTCCTACGAGCAGTACTTC. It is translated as CATSDPSSYEQYF.

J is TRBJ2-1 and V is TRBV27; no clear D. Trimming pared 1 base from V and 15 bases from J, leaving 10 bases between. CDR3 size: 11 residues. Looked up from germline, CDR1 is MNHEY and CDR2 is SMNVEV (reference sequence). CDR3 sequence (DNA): TGTGCCAGCAGTTTATTCGAGCGCCCGTTCTTC. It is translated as CASSLFERPFF.

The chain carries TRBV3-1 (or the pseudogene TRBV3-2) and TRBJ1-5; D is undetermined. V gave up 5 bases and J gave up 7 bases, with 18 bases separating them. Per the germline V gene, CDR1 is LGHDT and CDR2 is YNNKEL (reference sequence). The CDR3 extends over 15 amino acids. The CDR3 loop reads CASSAGLAPYQPQHF. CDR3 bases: TGTGCCAGCAGCGCCGGTTTAGCCCCTTACCAGCCCCAGCATTTT.

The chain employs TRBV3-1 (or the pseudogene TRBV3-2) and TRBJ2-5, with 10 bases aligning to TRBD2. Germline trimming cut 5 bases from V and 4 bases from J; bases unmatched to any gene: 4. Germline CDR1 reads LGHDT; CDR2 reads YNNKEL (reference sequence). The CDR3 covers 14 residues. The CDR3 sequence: CASSRTSGGETQYF. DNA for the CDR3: TGTGCCAGCAGCAGGACTAGCGGCGGAGAGACCCAGTACTTC.

CDR3: CASSTPRTALYNQPQHF. The CDR3 bases are TGTGCCAGCAGTACCCCCAGGACAGCGCTCTATAATCAGCCCCAGCATTTT. The chain combines TRBV6-4 with TRBJ1-5; D may be TRBD1 (6 bases). CDR3 size: 17 residues. Germline CDR1 reads MRHNA; CDR2 reads SNTAGT. V lost 5 bases, J lost 4 bases, and 21 bases lay in between.

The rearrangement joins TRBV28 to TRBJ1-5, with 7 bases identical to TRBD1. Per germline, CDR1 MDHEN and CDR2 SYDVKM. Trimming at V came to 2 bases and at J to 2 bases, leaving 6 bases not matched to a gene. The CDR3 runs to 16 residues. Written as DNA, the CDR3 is TGTGCCAGCAGTTTAGCAGGACAGGCGGGCAATCAGCCCCAGCATTTT. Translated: CASSLAGQAGNQPQHF.

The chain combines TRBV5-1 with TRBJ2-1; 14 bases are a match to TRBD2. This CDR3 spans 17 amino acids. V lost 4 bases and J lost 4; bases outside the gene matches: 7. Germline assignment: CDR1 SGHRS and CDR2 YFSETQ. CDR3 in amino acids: CASSTGLAGALYNEQFF. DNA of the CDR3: TGCGCCAGCAGCACGGGACTAGCGGGGGCCCTTTACAATGAGCAGTTCTTC.

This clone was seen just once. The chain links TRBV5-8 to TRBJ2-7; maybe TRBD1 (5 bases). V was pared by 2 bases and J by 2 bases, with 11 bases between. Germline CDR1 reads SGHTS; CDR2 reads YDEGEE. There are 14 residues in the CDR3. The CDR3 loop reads CASSFPQGPYEQYF. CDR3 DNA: TGTGCCAGCAGCTTCCCGCAGGGCCCCTACGAGCAGTACTTC.

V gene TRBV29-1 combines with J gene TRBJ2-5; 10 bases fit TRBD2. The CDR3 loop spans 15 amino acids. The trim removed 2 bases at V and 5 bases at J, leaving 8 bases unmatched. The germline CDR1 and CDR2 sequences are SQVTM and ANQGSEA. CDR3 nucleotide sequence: TGCAGCGTTGAACGTTCTAGCGGGGGCGGGGAGACCCAGTACTTC. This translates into CSVERSSGGGETQYF.

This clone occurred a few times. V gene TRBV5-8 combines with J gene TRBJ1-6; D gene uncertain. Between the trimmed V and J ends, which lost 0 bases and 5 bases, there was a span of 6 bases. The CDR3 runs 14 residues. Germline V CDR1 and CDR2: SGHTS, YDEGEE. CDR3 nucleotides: TGTGCCAGCAGCTTGGAATCTCATAATTCACCCCTCCACTTT. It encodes CASSLESHNSPLHF.

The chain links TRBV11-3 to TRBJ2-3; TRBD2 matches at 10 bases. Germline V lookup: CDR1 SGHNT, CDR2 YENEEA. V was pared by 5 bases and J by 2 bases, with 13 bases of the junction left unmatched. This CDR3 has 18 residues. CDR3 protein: CASSLRHLAGENTDTQYF. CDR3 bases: TGTGCCAGCAGCCTGAGGCATCTAGCGGGGGAAAACACAGATACGCAGTATTTT.

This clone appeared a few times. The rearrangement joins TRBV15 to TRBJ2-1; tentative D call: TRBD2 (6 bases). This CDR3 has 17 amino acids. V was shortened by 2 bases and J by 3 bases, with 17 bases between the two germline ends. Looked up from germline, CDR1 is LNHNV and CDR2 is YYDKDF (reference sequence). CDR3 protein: CATSRYPGTSRYNEQFF. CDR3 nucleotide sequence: TGTGCCACCAGCAGATATCCCGGGACTTCACGCTACAATGAGCAGTTCTTC.

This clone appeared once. The CDR3 region has the DNA TGTGCCAGCAGTGGGTTGGGGGCTTCTCGACCCCAGCATTTT. Protein: CASSGLGASRPQHF. This chain links TRBV6-6 with TRBJ1-5; tentative D call: TRBD1 (6 bases). The length of the CDR3 is 14 residues. The germline CDR1 and CDR2 sequences are MNHNY and SVGAGI (reference sequence). Trimming removed 5 bases at V and 10 bases at J, with 18 bases between.

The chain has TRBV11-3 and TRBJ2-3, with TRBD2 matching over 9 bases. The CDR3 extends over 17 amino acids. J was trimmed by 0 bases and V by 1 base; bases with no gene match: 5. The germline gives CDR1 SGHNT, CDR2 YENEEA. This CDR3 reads CASSLGRAGGSTDTQYF. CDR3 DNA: TGTGCCAGCAGCTTAGGGCGCGCGGGGGGGAGCACAGATACGCAGTATTTT.

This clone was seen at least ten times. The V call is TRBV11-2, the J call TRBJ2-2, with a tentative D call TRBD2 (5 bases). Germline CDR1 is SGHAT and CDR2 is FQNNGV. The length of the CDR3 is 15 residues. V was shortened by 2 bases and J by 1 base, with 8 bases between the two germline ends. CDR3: CASSLLEGNTGELFF. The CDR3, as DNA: TGTGCCAGCAGCTTACTCGAGGGGAACACCGGGGAGCTGTTTTTT.

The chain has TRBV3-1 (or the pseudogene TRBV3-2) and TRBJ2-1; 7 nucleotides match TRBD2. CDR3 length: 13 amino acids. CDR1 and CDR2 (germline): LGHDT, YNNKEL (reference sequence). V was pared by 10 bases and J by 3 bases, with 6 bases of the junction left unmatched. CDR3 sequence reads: CATRAGLYNEQFF. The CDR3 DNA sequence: TGTGCCACTCGAGCGGGGCTCTACAATGAGCAGTTCTTC.

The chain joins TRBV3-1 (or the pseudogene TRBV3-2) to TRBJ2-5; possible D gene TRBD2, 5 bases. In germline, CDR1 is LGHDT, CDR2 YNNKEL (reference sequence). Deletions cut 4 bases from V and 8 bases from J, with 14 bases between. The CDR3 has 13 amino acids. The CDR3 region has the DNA TGTGCCAGCAGCCCCTCTCTGGGAGATACCCAGTACTTC. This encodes CASSPSLGDTQYF.

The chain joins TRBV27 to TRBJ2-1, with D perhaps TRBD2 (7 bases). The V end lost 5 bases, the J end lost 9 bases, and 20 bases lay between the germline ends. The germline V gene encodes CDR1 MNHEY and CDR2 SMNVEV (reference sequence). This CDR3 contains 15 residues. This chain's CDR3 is CASSLLGGGAAEQFF. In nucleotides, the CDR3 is TGTGCCAGCAGTCTCTTAGGTGGGGGGGCGGCTGAGCAGTTCTTC.

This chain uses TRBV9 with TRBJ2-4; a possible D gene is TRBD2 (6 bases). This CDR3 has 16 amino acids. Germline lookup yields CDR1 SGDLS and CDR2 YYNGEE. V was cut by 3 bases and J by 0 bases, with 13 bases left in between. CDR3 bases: TGTGCCAGCAGCGCGGGACTGGAGATAGCCAAAAACATTCAGTACTTC. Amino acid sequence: CASSAGLEIAKNIQYF.